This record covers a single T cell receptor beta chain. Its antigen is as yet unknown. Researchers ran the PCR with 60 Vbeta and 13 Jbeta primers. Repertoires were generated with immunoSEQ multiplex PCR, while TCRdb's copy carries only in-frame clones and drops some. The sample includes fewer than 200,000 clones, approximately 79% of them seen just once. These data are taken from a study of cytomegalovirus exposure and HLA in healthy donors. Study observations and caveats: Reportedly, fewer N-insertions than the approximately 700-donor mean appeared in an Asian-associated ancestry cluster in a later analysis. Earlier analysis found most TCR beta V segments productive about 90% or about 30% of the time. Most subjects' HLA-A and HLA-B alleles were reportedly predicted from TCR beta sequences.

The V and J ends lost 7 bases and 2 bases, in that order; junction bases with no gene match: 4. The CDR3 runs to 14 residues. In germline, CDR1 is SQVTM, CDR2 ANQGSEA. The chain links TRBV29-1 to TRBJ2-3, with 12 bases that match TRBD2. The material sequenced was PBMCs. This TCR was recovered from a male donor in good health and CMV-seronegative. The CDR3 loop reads CSGTSGRITDTQYF. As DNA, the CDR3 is TGCAGCGGAACTAGCGGGAGGATCACAGATACGCAGTATTTT.